This is a list of T cell receptor beta chains from one sample in a study of blood T cell repertoires in COVID-19. Assay: immunoSEQ multiplex PCR; the TCRdb copy retains only in-frame clones and omits some. The profile covers roughly 280,000 clones, with roughly nine tenths appearing a single time and approximately 4% taken by the ten largest. Sequencing used peripheral blood. Receptors originate from a man aged 18 to 30 with active or convalescent COVID-19. The conserved cysteine and the conserved F or W are not part of the CDR3 here. Not all rows give a size; the values are once, few, many and, for expanded clones, a class.

abundance: -
v_gene: TRBV19
j_gene: TRBJ2-1
CDR3aa: ASSPRGSGGHSSSYNEQF

abundance: -
v_gene: TRBV11-3
j_gene: TRBJ2-1
CDR3aa: ASSPPGTGWGNEQF

abundance: -
v_gene: TRBV7-2
j_gene: TRBJ2-1
CDR3aa: ASSQLRGSSYNEQF

abundance: -
v_gene: TRBV5-1
j_gene: TRBJ2-7
CDR3aa: ASSLDRSYEQY

abundance: -
v_gene: TRBV4-2
j_gene: TRBJ1-2
CDR3aa: ASSQDFGRDGYT

abundance: -
v_gene: TRBV5-1
j_gene: TRBJ2-1
CDR3aa: ASSSERRHEQF

abundance: -
v_gene: TRBV24-1
j_gene: TRBJ2-1
CDR3aa: ASLGGTGDNEQF

abundance: -
v_gene: TRBV27
j_gene: TRBJ2-3
CDR3aa: ARLGREYSDTQY

abundance: -
v_gene: TRBV2
j_gene: TRBJ2-7
CDR3aa: ASRQGYSYEQY

abundance: -
v_gene: TRBV28
j_gene: TRBJ2-3
CDR3aa: ASSFSDYGDTQY

abundance: -
v_gene: TRBV7-3
j_gene: TRBJ1-1
CDR3aa: ASSSRSPAEAF

abundance: -
v_gene: TRBV30
j_gene: TRBJ1-6
CDR3aa: AGDQGVENSPLH

abundance: -
v_gene: TRBV9
j_gene: TRBJ2-5
CDR3aa: ASSVGLTGELGTQY

abundance: -
v_gene: TRBV29-1
j_gene: TRBJ1-3
CDR3aa: SVEEGSSGNTIY

abundance: -
v_gene: TRBV5-6
j_gene: TRBJ1-4
CDR3aa: ASSPGDGPNEKLF

abundance: -
v_gene: TRBV5-5
j_gene: TRBJ1-5
CDR3aa: ASSFQGTLNQPQH

abundance: few
v_gene: TRBV2
j_gene: TRBJ1-5
CDR3aa: ASSEARGQGHPYSNQPQH